This passage covers 18 T cell receptor beta chains from one sample sequenced in a study of graft-versus-host responses after intestinal transplantation. Repertoires were generated with immunoSEQ multiplex PCR, while TCRdb's copy carries only in-frame clones and drops some. This sample has some 70,000 clones, with roughly 92% found just once. The specimen was bone marrow, collected roughly 110 weeks after intestinal transplantation. The receptors were gathered from a human patient who received an intestinal transplant, so some T cells may come from the graft donor.

The rearrangement links TRBV29-1 to TRBJ2-1, with a tentative D call TRBD2 (6 bases). The CDR3 has 14 residues. V lost 4 bases, J lost 9 bases, and 19 bases lay in between. Looked up from germline, CDR1 is SQVTM and CDR2 is ANQGSEA. The DNA of the CDR3 is TGCAGCGTTGTTATTGCGGGGAATCTGGCTGAGCAGTTCTTC. This sequence encodes CSVVIAGNLAEQFF.

V is TRBV12-2 and J is TRBJ1-6. TRBV12-2 is designated a pseudogene. The CDR3 loop spans 12 amino acids. CDR3 protein: CASRLDKSPLHF. CDR3 DNA sequence: TGTGCAAGTCGCTTAGATAAATCACCCCTCCACTTT.

The chain joins TRBV7-6 to TRBJ2-1; TRBD2 aligns across 7 bases. The CDR3 runs to 14 residues. Germline assignment: CDR1 SGHVS and CDR2 FNYEAQ. The J segment lost 10 bases and the V segment lost 4 bases, leaving 10 bases of the junction unmatched. The CDR3 DNA is TGTGCCAGCAGCTCCGGGCGGGGGACCACCGAGCAGTTCTTC. Residues: CASSSGRGTTEQFF. Filled out from reference TRBV7-6 and TRBJ2-1, the complete variable domain reads GAGVSQSPRYKVTKRGQDVALRCDPISGHVSLYWYRQALGQGPEFLTYFNYEAQQDKSGLPNDRFSAERPEGSISTLTIQRTEQRDSAMYRCASSSGRGTTEQFFGPGTRLTVL.

This chain connects TRBV5-4 to TRBJ2-7, with 9 bases identical to TRBD1. The CDR3 is 15 amino acids. The V segment lost 4 bases and the J segment 2 bases; nucleotides outside the gene matches: 7. The germline V gene encodes CDR1 SGHNT and CDR2 YYREEE (reference sequence). This CDR3 reads CASSNPGQGAYEQYF. Written as DNA, the CDR3 is TGTGCCAGCAGCAACCCGGGACAGGGAGCCTACGAGCAGTACTTC.

The CDR3 region is CASRGWGWEVGTDTQYF. The CDR3 DNA sequence: TGTGCCAGCAGGGGCTGGGGTTGGGAGGTCGGCACAGATACGCAGTATTTT. The V call is TRBV27, the J call TRBJ2-3; D might be TRBD2 (6 bases). Looked up from germline, CDR1 is MNHEY and CDR2 is SMNVEV (reference sequence). V lost 6 bases to trimming and J lost 1 base, with 20 bases between them. The CDR3 consists of 17 residues.

The chain joins TRBV11-2 to TRBJ2-2; the D gene could be TRBD1 or TRBD2 (5 bases each). The CDR3 loop spans 16 amino acids. Germline V gives CDR1 SGHAT, CDR2 FQNNGV. V was trimmed by 1 base and J by 1 base, leaving 10 bases between them. CDR3 residues: CASSLGGRQNTGELFF. The CDR3 region has the DNA TGTGCCAGCAGCTTAGGGGGGAGACAGAACACCGGGGAGCTGTTTTTT.

V usage is TRBV5-1 and J usage is TRBJ2-2; 7 positions agree with TRBD1. Losses at the gene ends were 3 bases for V and 5 bases for J; bases not matched to a gene: 4. The length of the CDR3 is 14 residues. Germline V gene sequence: CDR1 SGHRS, CDR2 YFSETQ. The CDR3, as DNA: TGCGCCAGCAGCTGGGACAGAGCTACCGGGGAGCTGTTTTTT. As protein: CASSWDRATGELFF.

In nucleotides, the CDR3 is TGTGCCAGCAGTGAGTGGACAGGGCAAGAGACCCAGTACTTC. This sequence encodes CASSEWTGQETQYF. The rearrangement links TRBV6-1 to TRBJ2-5; 8 bases line up with TRBD1. This CDR3 spans 14 amino acids. Germline V gene sequence: CDR1 MNHNS, CDR2 SASEGT. Trimming took 3 bases from V and 2 from J; bases not matched to a gene: 2.

The chain carries TRBV29-1 and TRBJ2-7; D call uncertain. CDR3 length: 13 amino acids. Trimming pared 3 bases from V and 0 bases from J, leaving 9 bases between. From germline, CDR1 is SQVTM and CDR2 ANQGSEA. The CDR3, as DNA: TGCAGCGTTGATGGCGCTTTCTCCTACGAGCAGTACTTC. Its protein is CSVDGAFSYEQYF.

The chain uses TRBV6-6 and TRBJ2-3, with D perhaps matching TRBD2 (5 bases). Germline CDR1 is MNHNY and CDR2 is SVGAGI (reference sequence). There are 14 residues in the CDR3. Trimming pared 5 bases from V and 5 bases from J, leaving 14 bases between. CDR3 nucleotide sequence: TGTGCCAGCAGTCCCCCCGGGGATGTAGATACGCAGTATTTT. As protein: CASSPPGDVDTQYF.

The J gene is TRBJ1-1, the V gene TRBV9, with 8 bases aligning to TRBD1. Germline CDR1 SGDLS, CDR2 YYNGEE. The J segment lost 10 bases and the V segment lost 3 bases, leaving 2 bases of the junction unmatched. The CDR3 contains 11 residues. CDR3 nucleotides: TGTGCCAGCAGCGGGACAGGGCCAGCTTTCTTT. Its translation is CASSGTGPAFF.

The chain couples TRBV27 to TRBJ1-5, with D uncertain. The CDR3 covers 14 residues. Germline CDR1 is MNHEY and CDR2 is SMNVEV (reference sequence). With 6 bases removed from V and 5 bases from J, the gap between germline ends came to 14 bases. The CDR3 is CASRTSDRYQPQHF. The DNA for the CDR3 is TGTGCCAGCAGAACCTCGGACCGGTATCAGCCCCAGCATTTT.

The chain uses TRBV7-9 and TRBJ2-5; D gene unclear. The CDR3 is made up of 11 amino acids. V lost 5 bases and J lost 7, with 8 bases in between. Germline assignment: CDR1 SEHNR and CDR2 FQNEAQ (reference sequence). CDR3 coding DNA: TGTGCCAGCAGCCCTCTGCGGACCCAGTACTTC. It yields the protein CASSPLRTQYF.

The genes are TRBV6-1 and TRBJ1-5, with 8 positions matching TRBD1. CDR1 is MNHNS, CDR2 SASEGT, per germline. V gave up 9 bases and J gave up 1 base; unmatched junction bases: 5. The CDR3 has 14 residues. The CDR3 spells CASSRGQSNQPQHF. The CDR3 DNA is TGTGCCAGTTCCAGGGGGCAGAGCAATCAGCCCCAGCATTTT.

The gene calls are TRBV7-9 and TRBJ1-2; D perhaps matches TRBD1 (5 bases). The germline V gene encodes CDR1 SEHNR and CDR2 FQNEAQ (reference sequence). The CDR3 covers 14 residues. Trimming stripped 8 bases from V and 1 base from J, with 14 bases between. This CDR3 reads CASGGEPNNYGYTF. CDR3 in DNA: TGTGCCAGCGGGGGGGAACCAAATAACTATGGCTACACCTTC.

The rearrangement uses TRBV4-1 and TRBJ2-4; D not certain. The germline gives CDR1 MGHRA, CDR2 YSYEKL. The CDR3 totals 15 residues. The V and J ends lost 0 bases and 7 bases respectively, with 13 bases between them. CDR3 in amino acids: CASSQDMGLGNIQYF. CDR3 coding DNA: TGCGCCAGCAGCCAAGATATGGGGTTGGGGAACATTCAGTACTTC.

This CDR3 reads CSVEATGTSFGDNEQFF. The CDR3 nucleotides are TGCAGCGTTGAAGCCACCGGGACGTCATTCGGAGACAATGAGCAGTTCTTC. The rearrangement joins TRBV29-1 to TRBJ2-1; D may be TRBD1 or TRBD2 (5 bases each). This CDR3 contains 17 residues. Trimming left V 1 base short and J 5 bases short, with 21 bases between. Germline V lookup: CDR1 SQVTM, CDR2 ANQGSEA.

This clone showed up just once. V and J are TRBV4-1 and TRBJ2-7; D is ambiguous. Germline CDR1 MGHRA, CDR2 YSYEKL. This CDR3 has 14 amino acids. The V and J ends lost 0 bases and 2 bases respectively, with 8 bases between them. The CDR3 sequence: CASSQEVLAYEQYF. DNA of the CDR3: TGCGCCAGCAGCCAAGAGGTCCTCGCCTACGAGCAGTACTTC.